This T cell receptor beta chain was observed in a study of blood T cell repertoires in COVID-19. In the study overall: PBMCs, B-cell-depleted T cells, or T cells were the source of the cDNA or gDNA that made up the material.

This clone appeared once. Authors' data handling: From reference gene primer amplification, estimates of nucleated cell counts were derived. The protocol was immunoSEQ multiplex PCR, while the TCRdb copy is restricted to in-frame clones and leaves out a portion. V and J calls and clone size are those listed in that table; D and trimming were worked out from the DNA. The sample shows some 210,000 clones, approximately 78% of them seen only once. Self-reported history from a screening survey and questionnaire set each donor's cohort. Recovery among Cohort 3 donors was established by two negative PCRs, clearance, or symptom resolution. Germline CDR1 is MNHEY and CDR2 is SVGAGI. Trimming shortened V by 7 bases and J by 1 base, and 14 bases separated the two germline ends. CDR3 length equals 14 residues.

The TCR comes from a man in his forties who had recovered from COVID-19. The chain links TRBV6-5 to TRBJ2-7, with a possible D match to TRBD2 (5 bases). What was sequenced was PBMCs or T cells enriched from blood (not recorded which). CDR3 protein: CASKRALGSYEQYF. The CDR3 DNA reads TGTGCCAGCAAGAGGGCATTGGGGTCCTACGAGCAGTACTTC.